This TCR beta chain was obtained from a study of control samples from healthy donors and cancer patients (dated by TCRdb to the early 2020s). Points on this clone: Its binding antigen is unknown. Per-base quality was not reported, and no clone a single base away is much larger than it.

The library relied on the immunoSEQ multiplex PCR assay. TCRdb obtained this table from immuneACCESS and retained in-frame rearrangements with V and J assigned. These tables miss some clones; where compared with another copy, unresolved V genes account for less than half of the shortfall, and the remainder is unexplained. The table for this sample lists fewer than 200,000 clones; approximately 94% of them were counted only once. Jointly, the top ten make up about 14% of the sample. The CDR3 covers 16 residues, taking in both the cysteine and the phenylalanine. Only the CDR3 DNA stays, 48 bases, in frame from base 1. CDR1 and CDR2 are drawn from the germline V gene (reference sequence): MNHEY, SMNVEV. Germline trimming amounts to 3 bases on V and 5 bases on J, with 7 as the count of junction bases outside the gene matches.

The source of this sequence is a man aged 60 to 75 with colorectal cancer. The chain couples TRBV27 to TRBJ2-3; 11 bases in the junction line up with TRBD2. Sequencing was carried out using PBMCs. Here is the DNA: TGTGCCAGCAGTTTCTTTAGCGGGGGGGTAGGAGATACGCAGTATTTT. Translated, it reads CASSFFSGGVGDTQYF.